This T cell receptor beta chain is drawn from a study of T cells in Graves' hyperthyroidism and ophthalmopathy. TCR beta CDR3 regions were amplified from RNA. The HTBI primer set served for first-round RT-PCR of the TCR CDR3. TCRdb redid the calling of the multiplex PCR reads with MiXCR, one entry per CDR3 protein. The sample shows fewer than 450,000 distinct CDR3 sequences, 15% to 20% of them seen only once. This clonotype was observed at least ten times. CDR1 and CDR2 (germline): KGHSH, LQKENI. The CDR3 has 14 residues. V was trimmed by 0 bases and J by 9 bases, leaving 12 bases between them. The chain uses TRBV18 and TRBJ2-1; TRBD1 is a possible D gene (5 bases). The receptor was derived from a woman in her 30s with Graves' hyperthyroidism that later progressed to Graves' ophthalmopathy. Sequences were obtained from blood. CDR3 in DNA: TGTGCCAGCTCACCACCGTCAGGGATCGGTGAGCAGTTCTTC. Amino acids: CASSPPSGIGEQFF.